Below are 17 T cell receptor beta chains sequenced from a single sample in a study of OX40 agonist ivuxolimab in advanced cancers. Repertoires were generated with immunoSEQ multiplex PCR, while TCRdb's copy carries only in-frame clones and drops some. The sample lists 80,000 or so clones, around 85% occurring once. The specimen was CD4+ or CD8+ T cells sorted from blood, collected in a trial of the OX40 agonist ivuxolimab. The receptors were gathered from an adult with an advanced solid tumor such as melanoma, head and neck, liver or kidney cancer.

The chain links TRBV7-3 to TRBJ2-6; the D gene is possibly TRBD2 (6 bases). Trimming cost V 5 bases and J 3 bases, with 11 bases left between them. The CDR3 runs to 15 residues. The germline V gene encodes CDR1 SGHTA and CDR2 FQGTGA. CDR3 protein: CASSPGEVGANVLTF. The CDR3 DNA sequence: TGTGCCAGCAGCCCGGGGGAGGTTGGGGCCAACGTCCTGACTTTC.

The CDR3 DNA reads as TGCGCCAGCAGCCGAAGATTGGAGGGCAATGAGCAGTTCTTC. This codes for CASSRRLEGNEQFF. The chain recombines TRBV5-1 with TRBJ2-1; maybe TRBD2 (6 bases). The CDR3 is made up of 14 amino acids. Germline lookup yields CDR1 SGHRS and CDR2 YFSETQ. Trimming took 4 bases from V and 6 from J, leaving 14 bases between them.

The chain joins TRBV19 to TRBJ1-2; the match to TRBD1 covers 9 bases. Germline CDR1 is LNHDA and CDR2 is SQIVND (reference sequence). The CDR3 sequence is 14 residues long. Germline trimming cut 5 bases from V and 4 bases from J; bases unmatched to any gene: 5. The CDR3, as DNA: TGTGCCAGTAGTTCCGGGACAGGGAGCTATGGCTACACCTTC. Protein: CASSSGTGSYGYTF.

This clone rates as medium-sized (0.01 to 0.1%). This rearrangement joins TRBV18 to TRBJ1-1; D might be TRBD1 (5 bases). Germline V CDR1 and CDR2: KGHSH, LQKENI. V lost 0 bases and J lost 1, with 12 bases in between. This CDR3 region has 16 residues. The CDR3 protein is CASSPPSQGSNTEAFF. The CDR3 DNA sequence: TGTGCCAGCTCACCACCGAGTCAGGGATCGAACACTGAAGCTTTCTTT.

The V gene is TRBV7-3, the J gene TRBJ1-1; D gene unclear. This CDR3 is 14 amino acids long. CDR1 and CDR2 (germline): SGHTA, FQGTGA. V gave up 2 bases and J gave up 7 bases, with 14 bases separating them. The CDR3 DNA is TGTGCCAGCAGCTTATCTCCCTATTGGGGTGAAGCTTTCTTT. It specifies CASSLSPYWGEAFF. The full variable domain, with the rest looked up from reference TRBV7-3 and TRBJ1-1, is GAGVSQTPSNKVTEKGKYVELRCDPISGHTALYWYRQSLGQGPEFLIYFQGTGAADDSGLPNDRFFAVRPEGSVSTLKIQRTERGDSAVYLCASSLSPYWGEAFFGQGTRLTVV.

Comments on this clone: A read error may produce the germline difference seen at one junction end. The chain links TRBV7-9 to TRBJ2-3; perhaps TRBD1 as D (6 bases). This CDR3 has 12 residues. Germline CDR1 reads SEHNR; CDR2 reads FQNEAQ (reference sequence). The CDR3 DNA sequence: TGTGCCAGCAGCCGAGGGCAGGGGCGGCCGAATTTT. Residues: CASSRGQGRPNF.

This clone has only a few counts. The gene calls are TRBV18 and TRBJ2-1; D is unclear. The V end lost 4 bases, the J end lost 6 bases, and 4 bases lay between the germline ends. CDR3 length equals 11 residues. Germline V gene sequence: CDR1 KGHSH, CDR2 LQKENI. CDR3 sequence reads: CASSLSNEQFF. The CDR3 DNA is TGTGCCAGCTCACTCAGCAATGAGCAGTTCTTC. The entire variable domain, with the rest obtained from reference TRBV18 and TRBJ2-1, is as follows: NAGVMQNPRHLVRRRGQEARLRCSPMKGHSHVYWYRQLPEEGLKFMVYLQKENIIDESGMPKERFSAEFPKEGPSILRIQQVVRGDSAAYFCASSLSNEQFFGPGTRLTVL.

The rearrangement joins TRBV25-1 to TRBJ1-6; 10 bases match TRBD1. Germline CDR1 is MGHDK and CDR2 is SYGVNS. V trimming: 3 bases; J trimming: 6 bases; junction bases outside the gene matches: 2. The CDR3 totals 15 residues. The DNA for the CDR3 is TGTGCCAGCAGTGATGACAGGGGGCTTAATTCACCCCTCCACTTT. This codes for CASSDDRGLNSPLHF.

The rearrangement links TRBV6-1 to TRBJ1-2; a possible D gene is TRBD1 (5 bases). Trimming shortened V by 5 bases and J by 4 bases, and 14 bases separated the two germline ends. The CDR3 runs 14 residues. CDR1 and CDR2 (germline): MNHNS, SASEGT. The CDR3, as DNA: TGTGCCAGCAGTACCAGGGCCCGGCCCTATGGCTACACCTTC. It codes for CASSTRARPYGYTF.

CDR3 amino acids: CASRTGQQETQYF. For the CDR3, the DNA is TGTGCCAGTAGAACCGGACAGCAAGAGACCCAGTACTTC. This chain connects TRBV19 to TRBJ2-5; TRBD1 is a possible D gene (6 bases). The V end was cut by 6 bases, the J end by 2 bases, with 10 bases between. Per germline, CDR1 LNHDA and CDR2 SQIVND (reference sequence). The CDR3 contains 13 residues.

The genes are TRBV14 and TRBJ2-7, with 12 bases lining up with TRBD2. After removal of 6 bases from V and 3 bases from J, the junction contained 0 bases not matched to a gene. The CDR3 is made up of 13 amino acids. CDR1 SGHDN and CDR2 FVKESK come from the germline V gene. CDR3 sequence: CASRTSGSYEQYF. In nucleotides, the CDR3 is TGTGCCAGCAGGACTAGCGGGAGCTACGAGCAGTACTTC.

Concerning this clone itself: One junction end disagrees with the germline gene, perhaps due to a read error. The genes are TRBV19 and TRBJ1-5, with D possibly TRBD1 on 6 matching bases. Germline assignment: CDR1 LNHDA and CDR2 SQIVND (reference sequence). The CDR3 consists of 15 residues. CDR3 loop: CTSSSNRVGGQPQHF. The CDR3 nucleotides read TGTACCAGTAGTTCAAACAGGGTTGGGGGTCAGCCCCAGCATTTT.

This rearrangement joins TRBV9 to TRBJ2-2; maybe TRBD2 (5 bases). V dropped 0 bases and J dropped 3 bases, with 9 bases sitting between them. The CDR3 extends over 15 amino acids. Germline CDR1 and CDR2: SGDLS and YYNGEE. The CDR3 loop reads CASSVDSRDTGELFF. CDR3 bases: TGTGCCAGCAGCGTAGATTCGCGGGACACCGGGGAGCTGTTTTTT.

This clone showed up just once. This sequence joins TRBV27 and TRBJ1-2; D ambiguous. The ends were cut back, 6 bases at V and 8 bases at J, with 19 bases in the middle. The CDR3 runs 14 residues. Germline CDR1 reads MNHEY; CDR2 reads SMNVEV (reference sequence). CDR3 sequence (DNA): TGTGCCAGCAGGCAAAGCGGTACCCCCGGGGGCTACACCTTC. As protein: CASRQSGTPGGYTF.

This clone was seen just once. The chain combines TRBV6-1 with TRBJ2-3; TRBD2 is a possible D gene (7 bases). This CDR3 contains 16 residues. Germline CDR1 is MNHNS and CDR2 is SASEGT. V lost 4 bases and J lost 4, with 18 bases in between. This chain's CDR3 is CASSATRRGGADTQYF. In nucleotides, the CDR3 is TGTGCCAGCAGTGCCACTAGAAGGGGGGGGGCAGATACGCAGTATTTT.

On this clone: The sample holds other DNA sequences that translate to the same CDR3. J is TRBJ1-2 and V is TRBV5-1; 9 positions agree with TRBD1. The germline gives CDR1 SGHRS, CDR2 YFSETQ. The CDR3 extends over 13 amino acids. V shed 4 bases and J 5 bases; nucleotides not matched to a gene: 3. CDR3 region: CASSPGTGYGYTF. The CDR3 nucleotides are TGCGCCAGCAGCCCTGGGACAGGGTATGGCTACACCTTC.

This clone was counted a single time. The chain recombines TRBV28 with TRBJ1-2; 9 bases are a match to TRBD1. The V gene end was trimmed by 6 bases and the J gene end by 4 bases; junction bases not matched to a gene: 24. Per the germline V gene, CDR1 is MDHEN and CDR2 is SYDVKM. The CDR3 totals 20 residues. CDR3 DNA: TGTGCCAGCAGCACGACAGGGGGGGGTTTTGTGTCGTTGGCTCGCTATGGCTACACCTTC. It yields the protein CASSTTGGGFVSLARYGYTF.